This T cell receptor beta chain was retrieved from a study of radiotherapy plus CTLA-4 blockade in lung cancer. As for the study in general: Among enrolled patients, roughly 20% responded and around 30% achieved disease control.

Chemo-refractory metastatic non-small-cell lung cancer patients were treated with focal radiation plus CTLA-4 blockade with ipilimumab. The CDR3 contains 16 residues. V lost 0 bases, J lost 0 bases, and 5 bases stayed unmatched. Germline CDR1 reads MGHRA; CDR2 reads YSYEKL. Overall study findings and caveats: In blood, early T cell clone dynamics reportedly predicted response best, together with interferon-beta. TCR clones originating in tumors grew in number in blood after radiotherapy plus ipilimumab.

Assay used: immunoSEQ multiplex PCR; TCRdb lists only in-frame clones, some missing. The sample holds 85,000 to 130,000 clones, more than 70% seen once. Details on this clone: Its antigen is currently unknown.

This chain links TRBV4-1 with TRBJ2-7, with TRBD1 identical over 7 bases. The TCR was taken from a human donor with non-small cell lung cancer that progressed on radiotherapy plus ipilimumab. Some clones in this sample may be carry-over from other donors' samples. The source was peripheral blood, collected from a patient treated with radiotherapy plus ipilimumab. The CDR3 sequence is CASSQERGQFSYEQYF. The CDR3 coding sequence is TGCGCCAGCAGCCAAGAAAGGGGACAGTTCTCCTACGAGCAGTACTTC.